This T cell receptor (beta chain) came from a study of human T cells and chemical hapten exposure. This clonotype was observed a few times. What it binds is not known. CDR1 is SGHTA, CDR2 FQGNSA, per germline. V shed 1 base and J shed 2 bases, with 12 bases lying between them. The CDR3 totals 15 residues. Time point in this sample: pre-sensitization, week 0. Treatment specified: therapeutic diphenylcyclopropenone sensitization with weekly scalp DPC. TCRdb analysed the RACE reads with MiXCR anew, one entry per CDR3 protein. The sample records about 120,000 distinct CDR3 sequences, around an eighth being singletons. Study-level results: Versus controls, significantly more large CDR3 similarity clusters arose from expanded TCRs.

The source was whole blood, collected in connection with sensitization to the hapten diphenylcyclopropenone (DPC). This chain uses TRBV7-2 with TRBJ2-7; D unresolved. This clonotype originated in a woman aged 18-29 years with alopecia areata. Some clones in this sample may be carry-over from other donors' samples. The CDR3 bases are TGTGCCAGCAGCTTAGGAGCACACCCTCCCTACGAGCAGTACTTC. It is translated as CASSLGAHPPYEQYF.